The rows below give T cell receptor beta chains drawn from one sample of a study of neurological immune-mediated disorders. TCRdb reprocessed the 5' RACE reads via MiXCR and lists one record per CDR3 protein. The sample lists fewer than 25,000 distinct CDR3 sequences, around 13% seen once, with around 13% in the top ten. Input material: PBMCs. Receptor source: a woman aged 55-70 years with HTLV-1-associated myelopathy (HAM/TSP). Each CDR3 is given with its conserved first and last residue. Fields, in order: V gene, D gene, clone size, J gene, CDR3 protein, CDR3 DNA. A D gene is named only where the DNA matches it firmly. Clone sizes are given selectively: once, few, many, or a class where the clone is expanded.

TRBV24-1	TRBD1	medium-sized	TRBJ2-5	CATSEPTGGWETQYF	TGTGCCACCTCTGAACCGACAGGGGGTTGGGAGACCCAGTACTTC
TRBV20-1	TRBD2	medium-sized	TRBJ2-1	CSARDPLAGVENEQFF	TGCAGTGCTAGAGACCCACTAGCGGGAGTAGAAAATGAGCAGTTCTTC
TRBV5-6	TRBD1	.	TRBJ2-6	CASSLDRGLKTGANVLTF	TGTGCCAGCAGCTTGGACAGGGGGCTCAAGACTGGGGCCAACGTCCTGACTTTC
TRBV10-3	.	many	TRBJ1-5	CAISESTSPGKQPQHF	TGTGCCATCAGTGAGTCGACTTCGCCAGGGAAACAGCCCCAGCATTTT
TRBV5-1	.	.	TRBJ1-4	CASSLSHRVEEKLFF	TGCGCCAGCAGCTTGTCCCATCGTGTGGAAGAAAAACTGTTTTTT
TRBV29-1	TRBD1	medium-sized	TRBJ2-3	CSSKGGTGGTDTQYF	TGCAGCTCTAAGGGCGGGACAGGGGGCACAGATACGCAGTATTTT
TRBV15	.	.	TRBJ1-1	CATSSPPPQTMNTEAFF	TGTGCCACCAGCAGCCCGCCCCCGCAGACGATGAACACTGAAGCTTTCTTT
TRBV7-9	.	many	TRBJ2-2	CASSRGTGELFF	TGTGCCAGCAGCCGGGGAACCGGGGAGCTGTTTTTT
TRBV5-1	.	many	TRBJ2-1	CASSFTGTSYNEQFF	TGCGCCAGCAGCTTTACCGGGACATCCTACAATGAGCAGTTCTTC
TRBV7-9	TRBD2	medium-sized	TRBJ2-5	CASRGLAGVGETQYF	TGTGCCAGCAGAGGACTAGCGGGAGTAGGAGAGACCCAGTACTTC
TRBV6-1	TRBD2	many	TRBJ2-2	CASSSRLADTGELFF	TGTGCCAGCAGTAGCCGACTAGCCGACACCGGGGAGCTGTTTTTT
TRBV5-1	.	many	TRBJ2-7	CASSPRGGSSYEQYF	TGCGCCAGCAGCCCCCGTGGCGGTAGCTCCTACGAGCAGTACTTC
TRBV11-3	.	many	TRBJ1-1	CASSLRDWDTEAFF	TGTGCCAGCAGCTTAAGGGATTGGGACACTGAAGCTTTCTTT
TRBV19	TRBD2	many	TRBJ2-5	CASTRTTSGGETQYF	TGTGCCAGTACCCGAACGACTAGCGGGGGGGAGACCCAGTACTTC
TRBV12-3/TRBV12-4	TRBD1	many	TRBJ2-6	CASALTGPGGANVLTF	TGTGCCAGCGCTTTGACAGGGCCAGGTGGGGCCAACGTCCTGACTTTC
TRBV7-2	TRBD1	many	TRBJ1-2	CASSLGITGTGGEGYNF	TGTGCCAGCAGCTTAGGAATTACCGGGACAGGGGGGGAGGGCTACAACTTC
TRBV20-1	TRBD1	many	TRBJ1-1	CSAGQGARPTEAFF	TGCAGTGCTGGGCAGGGGGCGCGTCCTACTGAAGCTTTCTTT
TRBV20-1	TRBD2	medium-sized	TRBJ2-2	CSATSGRGTGELFF	TGCAGTGCCACTAGCGGGAGGGGGACCGGGGAGCTGTTTTTT
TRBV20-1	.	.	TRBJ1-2	CSARDSGGANYGYTF	TGCAGTGCTAGAGATTCGGGCGGAGCTAACTATGGCTACACCTTC
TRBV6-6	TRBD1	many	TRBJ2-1	CASSPRDSRSYNEQFF	TGTGCCAGCAGTCCCCGGGACAGTAGGTCCTACAATGAGCAGTTCTTC
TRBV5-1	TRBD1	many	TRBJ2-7	CASSRDRGLLLSYEQYF	TGCGCCAGCAGCCGGGACAGGGGTCTTCTACTCTCCTACGAGCAGTACTTC
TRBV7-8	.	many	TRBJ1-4	CASSIGQSFNEKLFF	TGTGCCAGCAGCATCGGACAGAGCTTTAATGAAAAACTGTTTTTT
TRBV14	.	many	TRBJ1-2	CASSQTRQAGGYTF	TGTGCCAGCAGCCAAACCAGACAGGCTGGAGGCTACACCTTC
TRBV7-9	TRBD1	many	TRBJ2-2	CASSTGQLNTGELFF	TGTGCCAGCAGCACGGGACAGCTGAACACCGGGGAGCTGTTTTTT
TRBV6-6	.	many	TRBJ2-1	CASRQTGDWGNEQFF	TGTGCCAGCAGACAAACGGGAGATTGGGGGAATGAGCAGTTCTTC
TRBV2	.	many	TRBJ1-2	CASSETYNYGYTF	TGTGCCAGCAGTGAGACATATAACTATGGCTACACCTTC
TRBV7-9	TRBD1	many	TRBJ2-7	CASSLTGQGINEQYF	TGTGCCAGCAGCTTAACTGGACAGGGCATCAACGAGCAGTACTTC
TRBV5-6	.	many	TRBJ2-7	CASSLVSGYEQYF	TGTGCCAGCAGCTTGGTGTCCGGGTACGAGCAGTACTTC
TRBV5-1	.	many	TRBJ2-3	CASNAAGPSTDTQYF	TGCGCCAGCAACGCGGCCGGACCTAGCACAGATACGCAGTATTTT
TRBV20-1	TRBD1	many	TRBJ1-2	CSARDGGRGPEGYTF	TGCAGTGCTAGAGATGGCGGTAGGGGGCCTGAAGGCTACACCTTC
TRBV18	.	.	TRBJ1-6	CASSPTADVRGSPLHF	TGTGCCAGCTCACCCACCGCGGACGTAAGGGGTTCACCCCTCCACTTT
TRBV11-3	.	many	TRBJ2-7	CASSRGGQTRSYEQYF	TGTGCCAGCAGCCGGGGCGGACAGACCCGCTCCTACGAGCAGTACTTC
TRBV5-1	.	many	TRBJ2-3	CASSPDGGSTDTQYF	TGCGCCAGCAGCCCGGACGGGGGAAGCACAGATACGCAGTATTTT
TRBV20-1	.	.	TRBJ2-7	CSARLAGEQYF	TGCAGTGCTAGATTGGCGGGCGAGCAGTACTTC
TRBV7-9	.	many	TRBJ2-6	CASSLGQGAGANVLTF	TGTGCCAGCAGCTTGGGCCAGGGTGCTGGGGCCAACGTCCTGACTTTC
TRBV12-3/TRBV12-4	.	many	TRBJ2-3	CASSLGTPQSTDTQYF	TGTGCCAGCAGTCTAGGGACGCCCCAAAGCACAGATACGCAGTATTTT
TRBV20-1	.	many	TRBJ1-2	CSARSSQYGYTF	TGCAGTGCTAGATCTTCCCAGTATGGCTACACCTTC
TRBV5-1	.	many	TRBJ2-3	CASSFGEHTDTQYF	TGCGCCAGCAGCTTCGGTGAGCACACAGATACGCAGTATTTT
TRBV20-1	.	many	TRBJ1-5	CSAASGGPGNQPQHF	TGCAGTGCCGCCTCTGGGGGGCCAGGCAATCAGCCCCAGCATTTT
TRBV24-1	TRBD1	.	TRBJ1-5	CATSESARSTGGSNQPQHF	TGTGCCACCAGTGAAAGCGCCCGATCGACAGGGGGCAGCAATCAGCCCCAGCATTTT
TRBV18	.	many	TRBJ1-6	CASSRVATEQGSPLHF	TGTGCCAGCTCCCGAGTCGCGACCGAACAGGGCTCACCCCTCCACTTT
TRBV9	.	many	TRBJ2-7	CASSVDQGTYEQYF	TGTGCCAGCAGCGTAGATCAGGGTACCTACGAGCAGTACTTC
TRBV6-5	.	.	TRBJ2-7	CASSYSGGALSF	TGTGCCAGCAGTTACTCGGGGGGTGCCCTTTCTTTC
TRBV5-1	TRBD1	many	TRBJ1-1	CASSTGEANTEAFF	TGCGCCAGCAGCACAGGGGAAGCGAACACTGAAGCTTTCTTT
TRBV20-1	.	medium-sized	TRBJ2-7	CSARDLGLLNEQYF	TGCAGTGCTAGAGACCTAGGTTTATTAAACGAGCAGTACTTC
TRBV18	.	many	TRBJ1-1	CASSPGDTEAFF	TGTGCCAGCTCACCAGGGGACACTGAAGCTTTCTTT
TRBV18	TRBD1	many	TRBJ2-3	CASSPDRASTDTQYF	TGTGCCAGCTCACCAGACAGGGCTAGCACAGATACGCAGTATTTT
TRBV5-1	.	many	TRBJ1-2	CASSLRDPRDYGYTF	TGCGCCAGCAGCCTCCGGGACCCCCGGGACTATGGCTACACCTTC
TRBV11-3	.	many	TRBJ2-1	CASSLRDLRQFF	TGTGCCAGCAGCTTAAGGGACCTCAGGCAGTTCTTC
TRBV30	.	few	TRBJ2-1	CAWSVLPEQFF	TGTGCCTGGAGTGTATTACCAGAGCAGTTCTTC
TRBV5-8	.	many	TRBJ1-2	CASSNDPRQRVGGYTF	TGTGCCAGCAGCAATGACCCTAGACAGCGGGTGGGCGGCTACACCTTC
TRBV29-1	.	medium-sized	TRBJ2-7	CSTGAGRAYEQYF	TGCAGCACCGGGGCGGGCAGAGCCTACGAGCAGTACTTC
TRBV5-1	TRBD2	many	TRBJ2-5	CASSTTTSAQETQYF	TGCGCCAGCAGCACTACGACTAGCGCTCAAGAGACCCAGTACTTC
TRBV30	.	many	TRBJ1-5	CAWSVRGGYQPQHF	TGTGCCTGGAGTGTACGAGGGGGATATCAGCCCCAGCATTTT
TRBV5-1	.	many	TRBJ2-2	CASSLVAGELFF	TGCGCCAGCAGCTTGGTGGCCGGGGAGCTGTTTTTT